These 18 T cell receptor beta chains were all obtained from the same sample, sequenced in a study of T cell responses to AZD1222 COVID-19 vaccine. Here immunoSEQ multiplex PCR was the method, and the copy in TCRdb shows in-frame clones only, minus some. Among under 95,000 clones listed, about nine tenths were seen once. The sample consisted of peripheral blood, taken on day 0 of AZD1222 vaccination. The receptors were sampled from an adult in good health.

J is TRBJ2-7 and V is TRBV30, with 8 bases lining up with TRBD1. The trim removed 8 bases at V and 3 bases at J, leaving 6 bases unmatched. The length of the CDR3 is 12 residues. Germline assignment: CDR1 GTSNPN and CDR2 SVGIG (reference sequence). The CDR3 DNA sequence: TGTGCCGGGCTAGACAGGGGCTACGAGCAGTACTTC. Translation: CAGLDRGYEQYF. Complete variable domain (other parts from reference TRBV30 and TRBJ2-7): SQTIHQWPATLVQPVGSPLSLECTVEGTSNPNLYWYRQAAGRGLQLLFYSVGIGQISSEVPQNLSASRPQDRQFILSSKKLLLSDSGFYLCAGLDRGYEQYFGPGTRLTVT.

The V gene is TRBV5-1, the J gene TRBJ2-1; TRBD2 matches 13 bases. CDR1 SGHRS and CDR2 YFSETQ come from the germline V gene. J lost 5 bases, V lost 7 bases, and 0 bases had no gene match. The CDR3 has 13 residues. The CDR3 bases are TGCGCCAGCGGACTAGCGGGAGACAATGAGCAGTTCTTC. This sequence encodes CASGLAGDNEQFF.

The rearrangement links TRBV19 to TRBJ2-5; tentatively, D is TRBD1 (6 bases). CDR1 is LNHDA and CDR2 is SQIVND in the germline V gene (reference sequence). The CDR3 runs to 13 residues. With 4 bases removed from V and 1 base from J, the gap between germline ends came to 7 bases. CDR3 DNA: TGTGCCAGTAGTACAGGGGCCCAAGAGACCCAGTACTTC. It yields the protein CASSTGAQETQYF. Variable domain in full (rest from reference TRBV19 and TRBJ2-5): DGGITQSPKYLFRKEGQNVTLSCEQNLNHDAMYWYRQDPGQGLRLIYYSQIVNDFQKGDIAEGYSVSREKKESFPLTVTSAQKNPTAFYLCASSTGAQETQYFGPGTRLLVL.

The chain links TRBV30 to TRBJ1-6; D is ambiguous. The CDR3 extends over 14 amino acids. V lost 4 bases and J lost 7, with 14 bases in between. The germline V gene has CDR1 GTSNPN and CDR2 SVGIG (reference sequence). The CDR3 loop reads CAWKLWGTNSPLHF. The CDR3 nucleotides are TGTGCCTGGAAGTTATGGGGTACGAATTCACCCCTCCACTTT. The whole variable domain, remainder taken from reference TRBV30 and TRBJ1-6, is SQTIHQWPATLVQPVGSPLSLECTVEGTSNPNLYWYRQAAGRGLQLLFYSVGIGQISSEVPQNLSASRPQDRQFILSSKKLLLSDSGFYLCAWKLWGTNSPLHFGNGTRLTVT.

The genes are TRBV6-4 and TRBJ1-5; D unclear. Trimming removed 5 bases at V and 0 bases at J, with 8 bases between. Germline values: CDR1 MRHNA, CDR2 SNTAGT. CDR3 length equals 14 residues. CDR3 bases: TGTGCCAGCAGTCCGGAGGTTAGCAATCAGCCCCAGCATTTT. Translation gives CASSPEVSNQPQHF.

The V gene is TRBV24-1, the J gene TRBJ2-2, with 10 bases identical to TRBD1. Germline CDR1 and CDR2: KGHDR and SFDVKD. The V and J ends lost 4 bases and 1 base, in that order; junction bases with no gene match: 5. The CDR3 contains 17 residues. The CDR3 bases are TGTGCCACCAGTGACGGAGGGACAGGGGTGAACACCGGGGAGCTGTTTTTT. Protein product: CATSDGGTGVNTGELFF.

The chain carries TRBV7-3 and TRBJ1-2, with a possible D match to TRBD1 (6 bases). The V and J ends lost 5 bases and 8 bases respectively, with 21 bases between them. Germline CDR1 and CDR2: SGHTA and FQGTGA. The CDR3 consists of 15 residues. CDR3 loop: CASSPGSGRGDGYTF. The CDR3 DNA reads as TGTGCCAGCAGCCCCGGGTCGGGCAGGGGAGACGGCTACACCTTC.

This chain uses TRBV19 with TRBJ1-1, with TRBD1 identical over 12 bases. The CDR3 is made up of 20 amino acids. Germline CDR1 and CDR2: LNHDA and SQIVND (reference sequence). The V and J ends lost 5 bases and 3 bases, in that order; junction bases with no gene match: 19. The CDR3 bases are TGTGCCAGTAGTCCCCGGGACAGGGGGCGCGGGGCGAACGAGGACACTGAAGCTTTCTTT. Amino acid sequence: CASSPRDRGRGANEDTEAFF.

V and J are TRBV7-2 and TRBJ1-1; the D is unclear. The germline V gene encodes CDR1 SGHTA and CDR2 FQGNSA. This CDR3 is built from 13 residues. V lost 5 bases, J lost 0 bases, and 7 bases lay in between. The CDR3 spells CASSIHMNTEAFF. Here the CDR3 DNA reads TGTGCCAGCAGCATTCACATGAACACTGAAGCTTTCTTT. Together with reference TRBV7-2 and TRBJ1-1, the CDR3 gives the full variable domain: GAGVSQSPSNKVTEKGKDVELRCDPISGHTALYWYRQSLGQGLEFLIYFQGNSAPDKSGLPSDRFSAERTGGSVSTLTIQRTQQEDSAVYLCASSIHMNTEAFFGQGTRLTVV.

The V gene is TRBV6-5, the J gene TRBJ2-7; 7 bases map to TRBD1. This CDR3 region has 15 residues. The V segment lost 5 bases and the J segment 0 bases; nucleotides outside the gene matches: 7. Per the germline V gene, CDR1 is MNHEY and CDR2 is SVGAGI. CDR3 region: CASSPSGTVSYEQYF. As DNA, the CDR3 is TGTGCCAGCAGTCCATCCGGGACAGTCTCCTACGAGCAGTACTTC.

This clone has just one count. The chain joins TRBV7-9 to TRBJ1-2, with a tentative D call TRBD1 (5 bases). Germline V lookup: CDR1 SEHNR, CDR2 FQNEAQ (reference sequence). With 4 bases removed from V and 8 bases from J, the gap between germline ends came to 14 bases. The CDR3 length is 13 residues. The CDR3, as DNA: TGTGCCAGCAGCTACGGGACCACTTGGGGCTACACCTTC. This codes for CASSYGTTWGYTF.

The chain links TRBV15 to TRBJ2-3; weak D call: TRBD2 (5 bases). The V gene's germline CDR1 is LNHNV and CDR2 YYDKDF (reference sequence). The CDR3 is 14 residues long. With 5 bases removed from V and 2 bases from J, the gap between germline ends came to 11 bases. CDR3 loop: CATSSDSSTDTQYF. CDR3 bases: TGTGCCACCAGCTCGGACTCCTCCACAGATACGCAGTATTTT. The full variable domain, in which reference TRBV15 and TRBJ2-3 provide the parts outside the CDR3, is DAMVIQNPRYQVTQFGKPVTLSCSQTLNHNVMYWYQQKSSQAPKLLFHYYDKDFNNEADTPDNFQSRRPNTSFCFLDIRSPGLGDTAMYLCATSSDSSTDTQYFGPGTRLTVL.

The rearrangement uses TRBV20-1 and TRBJ2-5; 8 nucleotides line up with TRBD1. Looked up from germline, CDR1 is DFQATT and CDR2 is SNEGSKA (reference sequence). The length of the CDR3 is 15 residues. Trimming took 3 bases from V and 4 from J; bases not matched to a gene: 10. The chain's CDR3 is CSASLSRGLRETQYF. The CDR3 DNA reads as TGCAGTGCTAGTCTCAGCAGGGGGCTGAGAGAGACCCAGTACTTC.

This chain connects TRBV2 to TRBJ2-1; the match to TRBD1 covers 9 bases. CDR1 and CDR2 from the germline V gene are SNHLY and FYNNEI. J lost 4 bases, V lost 5 bases, and 9 bases had no gene match. The CDR3 is made up of 16 amino acids. CDR3 bases: TGTGCCAGCAGTAGACAGGGACAGGGAAATTACAATGAGCAGTTCTTC. Protein sequence: CASSRQGQGNYNEQFF.

As to this clone: The junction shows a germline mismatch at one end, possibly a read error. This chain connects TRBV18 to TRBJ2-3; TRBD2 agrees at 13 bases. The CDR3 spans 15 residues. Germline CDR1 KGHSH, CDR2 LQKENI. The CDR3 sequence: CATSLGLAGPDTQYF. Written as DNA, the CDR3 is TGTGCCACCTCATTGGGACTAGCGGGACCAGATACGCAGTATTTT.

The sample holds one count of this clone. This chain joins TRBV11-2 and TRBJ2-1; TRBD2 aligns across 9 bases. CDR1 and CDR2 from the germline V gene are SGHAT and FQNNGV. J gave up 3 bases and V 4 bases, and 4 bases lay outside the gene matches. The length of the CDR3 is 15 residues. The CDR3 DNA reads as TGTGCCAGCAGCTCAAGCGGGGGGAACTACAATGAGCAGTTCTTC. Its protein product is CASSSSGGNYNEQFF.

V is TRBV5-8 and J is TRBJ2-1; D gene unclear. CDR3 size: 11 residues. Trimming stripped 4 bases from V and 9 bases from J, with 8 bases between. Germline loops: CDR1 SGHTS, CDR2 YDEGEE. The CDR3 coding sequence is TGTGCCAGCAGCCTGTCGGGTGAGCAGTTCTTC. Protein product: CASSLSGEQFF. Full variable domain (remainder filled in from reference TRBV5-8 and TRBJ2-1): EAGVTQSPTHLIKTRGQQATLRCSPISGHTSVYWYQQALGLGLQFLLWYDEGEERNRGNFPPRFSGRQFPNYSSELNVNALELEDSALYLCASSLSGEQFFGPGTRLTVL.

The chain has TRBV6-2 or TRBV6-3 and TRBJ1-2; 12 nucleotides match TRBD1. This CDR3 is 14 amino acids long. V gave up 6 bases and J gave up 7 bases; unmatched junction bases: 6. The V gene's germline CDR1 is MNHEY and CDR2 SVGEGT. CDR3 protein: CASSRGTGGSGYTF. As DNA, the CDR3 is TGTGCCAGCAGCCGAGGGACAGGGGGCTCTGGCTACACCTTC.